Given below is one T cell receptor beta chain in context. Original data processing: Reference gene primers were amplified, and this amplification served to estimate nucleated cell counts. Profiled with immunoSEQ multiplex PCR; TCRdb holds only in-frame clones, not every one. V and J calls and clone size are given by that table; D and trimming were obtained from the DNA. The sample lists 110,000 or so clones, 82% occurring once. The data were obtained in a study of blood T cell repertoires in COVID-19. CDR1 is SGHDN and CDR2 is FVKESK in the germline V gene. This CDR3 contains 13 residues. V was cut by 5 bases and J by 5 bases, with 12 bases left in between.

V usage is TRBV14 and J usage is TRBJ1-1, with a weak D call TRBD1 (5 bases). The sequence came from a woman aged 80 or over with acute or convalescent COVID-19. Sequencing was done on a sample of peripheral blood. CDR3 sequence: CASSAKGETEAFF. Here the CDR3 DNA reads TGTGCCAGCAGCGCTAAAGGGGAAACTGAAGCTTTCTTT. Full variable domain (remainder filled in from reference TRBV14 and TRBJ1-1): EAGVTQFPSHSVIEKGQTVTLRCDPISGHDNLYWYRRVMGKEIKFLLHFVKESKQDESGMPNNRFLAERTGGTYSTLKVQPAELEDSGVYFCASSAKGETEAFFGQGTRLTVV.